This entry describes one T cell receptor (beta chain). Its cognate antigen is unknown. Repertoires were generated with immunoSEQ multiplex PCR, while TCRdb's copy carries only in-frame clones and drops some. This sample has more than 95,000 clones, with 89% found just once. This sample was taken from a study of T cell responses to AZD1222 COVID-19 vaccine. The wider study: The study pooled second doses at about 4 or about 12 weeks.

Overall study findings and caveats: The study found Spike-specific TCR breadth and depth rose after two AZD1222 doses. The sample set comprised mostly white British donors with more females, and clonal diversity was possibly underestimated. A reported finding is that nearly half of spike-specific TCRs target unmutated variant regions.

With 5 bases removed from V and 1 base from J, the gap between germline ends came to 5 bases. Germline CDR1 and CDR2: DFQATT and SNEGSKA (reference sequence). CDR3 length: 11 residues. The V gene is TRBV20-1, the J gene TRBJ1-1; no clear D. The sequence was collected from an adult in good health. Sequencing used peripheral blood, obtained on day 0 of AZD1222 vaccination. As DNA, the CDR3 is TGCAGTGCTCCCCGGAACACTGAAGCTTTCTTT. It specifies CSAPRNTEAFF.